These T cell receptor beta chains were read from a single sample in a study of T-cell reconstitution after alpha-beta-depleted transplantation in children. MiXCR, run by TCRdb on the PCR reads, gives a single entry per CDR3 protein. The sample contains around 370,000 distinct CDR3 sequences, 10% of which appear only once. Sequencing was performed on PBMCs from the stem cell graft donor, taken from the stem cell graft. Every receptor here comes from a human donor who donated a stem cell graft to a child with acute lymphoblastic leukemia. Each CDR3 is given with its conserved first and last residue. A D gene is named only where the DNA matches it firmly. Clone size is stated in some rows and not others, as once, few, many or a class when expanded.

J gene | clone size | V gene | D gene | CDR3 protein | CDR3 DNA
TRBJ2-7 | few | TRBV7-2 | NA | CASSTGRTSYEQYF | TGTGCCAGCAGCACCGGACGGACTTCCTACGAGCAGTACTTC
TRBJ1-4 | few | TRBV4-3 | NA | CASRVGVTPSGEKLFF | TGCGCCAGCAGGGTTGGGGTGACCCCGTCGGGTGAAAAACTGTTTTTT
TRBJ2-1 | NA | TRBV12-3/TRBV12-4 | TRBD1 | CASTPTGQFFSSYNEQFF | TGTGCCAGCACCCCGACAGGGCAATTCTTTAGCTCCTACAATGAGCAGTTCTTC
TRBJ2-6 | many | TRBV5-1 | NA | CASSALPQQVSSGANVLTF | TGCGCCAGCAGCGCCTTGCCACAACAGGTTTCCTCTGGGGCCAACGTCCTGACTTTC
TRBJ2-2 | few | TRBV12-3/TRBV12-4 | TRBD1 | CASTRQGTMPGELFF | TGTGCCAGCACGCGACAGGGGACAATGCCCGGGGAGCTGTTTTTT
TRBJ1-1 | few | TRBV14 | NA | CASSHSAEAFF | TGTGCCAGCAGCCATTCAGCTGAAGCTTTCTTT
TRBJ2-7 | NA | TRBV5-1 | TRBD1 | CASSLVGRGNPSEQYF | TGCGCCAGCAGCTTGGTCGGCAGGGGGAACCCCAGCGAGCAGTACTTC
TRBJ2-4 | few | TRBV11-2 | NA | CASSLRARGPKNIQYF | TGTGCCAGCAGCTTAAGAGCCAGGGGACCCAAAAACATTCAGTACTTC
TRBJ2-3 | NA | TRBV27 | NA | CASRERGDTQYF | TGTGCCAGCAGGGAGAGGGGGGATACGCAGTATTTT
TRBJ2-7 | many | TRBV7-9 | NA | CASSLFGGDSYEQYF | TGTGCCAGCAGCTTATTCGGCGGGGATTCCTACGAGCAGTACTTC
TRBJ2-6 | few | TRBV6-5 | TRBD1 | CASSYGTVLSGANVLTF | TGTGCCAGCAGTTATGGGACAGTTTTATCTGGGGCCAACGTCCTGACTTTC
TRBJ2-4 | NA | TRBV9 | NA | CASSVDLVSIQYF | TGTGCCAGCAGCGTAGATCTAGTAAGCATTCAGTACTTC
TRBJ2-7 | many | TRBV4-1 | TRBD2 | CASSQPTSGDYEQYF | TGCGCCAGCAGCCAACCAACTAGCGGGGACTACGAGCAGTACTTC
TRBJ2-1 | NA | TRBV12-3/TRBV12-4 | TRBD1 | CASRSSGTASYNEQFF | TGTGCCAGCAGGAGTTCCGGGACAGCTTCCTACAATGAGCAGTTCTTC
TRBJ2-2 | NA | TRBV7-8 | NA | CASIPYRVGNTGELFF | TGTGCCAGCATCCCCTACAGGGTTGGGAACACCGGGGAGCTGTTTTTT
TRBJ2-7 | NA | TRBV20-1 | NA | CSASTGPNSYEQYF | TGCAGTGCTAGTACAGGCCCAAACTCCTACGAGCAGTACTTC
TRBJ2-5 | NA | TRBV18 | NA | CASSPPAGAETQYF | TGTGCCAGCTCACCGCCGGCCGGGGCAGAGACCCAGTACTTC
TRBJ2-2 | many | TRBV10-3 | NA | CAISDSSPPVGELFF | TGTGCCATCAGTGACTCCAGCCCACCGGTCGGGGAGCTGTTTTTT
TRBJ2-1 | many | TRBV6-4 | TRBD2 | CASSGLAGIGNEQFF | TGTGCCAGCAGCGGACTAGCGGGGATAGGTAATGAGCAGTTCTTC
TRBJ2-2 | few | TRBV25-1 | NA | CASSGDTVNTGELFF | TGTGCCAGCAGTGGCGACACAGTGAACACCGGGGAGCTGTTTTTT
TRBJ2-1 | NA | TRBV28 | NA | CASSVGGGPYNEQFF | TGTGCCAGCAGTGTAGGGGGGGGGCCATACAATGAGCAGTTCTTC
TRBJ2-3 | NA | TRBV7-3 | TRBD1 | CASSSPRQGHVRDTQYF | TGTGCCAGCAGCTCCCCCCGACAGGGACATGTGCGCGATACGCAGTATTTT
TRBJ2-1 | NA | TRBV7-8 | NA | CASSGGREMLSYNEQFF | TGTGCCAGCAGCGGGGGTAGGGAAATGCTTTCCTACAATGAGCAGTTCTTC
TRBJ2-7 | few | TRBV3-1 | TRBD2 | CASSQDPGGYEQYF | TGTGCCAGCAGCCAAGATCCGGGAGGGTACGAGCAGTACTTC
TRBJ2-5 | NA | TRBV7-9 | TRBD2 | CASSQGLSGETQYF | TGTGCCAGCAGCCAGGGACTATCGGGAGAGACCCAGTACTTC
TRBJ1-5 | NA | TRBV27 | NA | CASSLQSTQPQHF | TGTGCCAGCAGTTTGCAGTCCACCCAGCCCCAGCATTTT
TRBJ2-7 | NA | TRBV28 | NA | CASSPQTGATYEQYF | TGTGCCAGCAGTCCACAGACAGGCGCTACCTACGAGCAGTACTTC
TRBJ2-1 | NA | TRBV7-2 | NA | CASSPDSALRVEQFF | TGTGCCAGCAGCCCGGACAGCGCCCTACGGGTTGAGCAGTTCTTC
TRBJ2-3 | NA | TRBV20-1 | TRBD2 | CSASNVGRVTDTQYF | TGCAGTGCTAGTAACGTCGGGAGGGTGACAGATACGCAGTATTTT
TRBJ2-1 | NA | TRBV27 | NA | CASSLFPRAANEQFF | TGTGCCAGCAGTTTATTTCCTAGAGCAGCCAATGAGCAGTTCTTC
TRBJ2-7 | few | TRBV21-1 | NA | CASGRDRVSYEQYF | TGTGCCAGCGGCCGGGACAGGGTATCCTACGAGCAGTACTTC
TRBJ2-1 | many | TRBV24-1 | TRBD2 | CATSDSVPPSGRVSYNEQFF | TGTGCCACCAGTGATTCAGTGCCCCCTAGCGGGAGGGTCTCCTACAATGAGCAGTTCTTC
TRBJ1-5 | NA | TRBV5-1 | NA | CASSLVPGDSNQPQHF | TGCGCCAGCAGCTTGGTACCCGGAGATAGCAATCAGCCCCAGCATTTT
TRBJ2-7 | few | TRBV20-1 | TRBD2 | CSATGLADPYEQYF | TGCAGTGCTACGGGACTAGCGGACCCCTACGAGCAGTACTTC
TRBJ2-1 | few | TRBV14 | NA | CASSQATGEQFF | TGTGCCAGCAGCCAAGCTACTGGAGAGCAGTTCTTC
TRBJ2-7 | NA | TRBV5-1 | TRBD2 | CASSPRLASHEQYF | TGCGCCAGCAGCCCACGACTAGCGTCCCACGAGCAGTACTTC
TRBJ2-7 | NA | TRBV7-9 | TRBD2 | CASSSGGAYAQYF | TGTGCCAGCAGCTCGGGAGGGGCCTACGCGCAGTACTTC
TRBJ2-1 | NA | TRBV19 | TRBD1 | CASSIQGAYNEQFF | TGTGCCAGTAGTATACAGGGGGCGTACAATGAGCAGTTCTTC
TRBJ2-5 | NA | TRBV6-1 | NA | CASSDDGLGETQYF | TGTGCCAGCAGCGACGACGGGCTCGGTGAGACCCAGTACTTC
TRBJ2-1 | few | TRBV6-5 | TRBD1 | CASSHGDRGMGNEQFF | TGTGCCAGCAGTCACGGGGACAGGGGGATGGGGAATGAGCAGTTCTTC
TRBJ1-3 | NA | TRBV7-2 | NA | CASSARASLGGNTIYF | TGTGCCAGCAGCGCGCGGGCCTCCCTTGGGGGAAACACCATATATTTT